This TCR beta chain was observed in a study of blood T cell repertoires in COVID-19. Sequencing was performed with immunoSEQ multiplex PCR; in TCRdb, only in-frame clones are kept and a portion is missing. Of under 400,000 clones listed, 80% to 90% are singletons. Sequencing used PBMCs or T cells enriched from blood (not recorded which). The sequence was collected from a woman aged 40 to 49 with acute COVID-19.

CDR3 residues: CASSLGQVAYEQYF. The DNA for the CDR3 is TGCGCCAGCAGCTTGGGACAGGTAGCCTACGAGCAGTACTTC. The chain employs TRBV5-1 and TRBJ2-7; maybe TRBD1 (6 bases). CDR3 length: 14 amino acids. Trimming shortened V by 0 bases and J by 2 bases, and 9 bases separated the two germline ends. The germline V gene encodes CDR1 SGHRS and CDR2 YFSETQ.